Sequencing of this T cell receptor (beta chain) was carried out in a study of cytomegalovirus exposure and HLA in healthy donors. General observations from the study: Segments of the TCR beta V type were, in most cases, productive about 87% or about 30% of the time in an earlier analysis. Based on reports, TCR beta sequences accurately predicted HLA-A and HLA-B alleles for most subjects. The authors listed around 150 TCR beta chains as cytomegalovirus-associated. Available immune exposure information was restricted to CMV serostatus only.

With regard to this clone: Its antigen is not identified.

This PCR relied on a set of 60 Vbeta primers and 13 Jbeta primers. TCRdb's copy holds only in-frame clones and misses some; the assay was immunoSEQ multiplex PCR. The profile shows about 83,000 clones, 80% to 90% of them singletons. The TCR comes from a woman aged 30 to 39 in good health and CMV-seronegative. The sample comprised PBMCs.

CDR3 sequence (DNA): TGCGCCAGCAGCTTGGGATTTACAGCTTTGAACACTGAAGCTTTCTTT. This gives the protein CASSLGFTALNTEAFF. The chain combines TRBV5-1 with TRBJ1-1; D is ambiguous. The germline V gene encodes CDR1 SGHRS and CDR2 YFSETQ. The CDR3 covers 16 residues. Trimming removed 0 bases from V and 0 bases from J, with 12 bases in between.